Below are 31 T cell receptor beta chains sequenced from a single sample in a study of blood T cell repertoires in COVID-19. Only in-frame clones appear in the TCRdb table, and some are missing; sequencing was by immunoSEQ multiplex PCR. This table holds approximately 90,000 clones, about 85% found once. The sequenced material came from peripheral blood. These receptors were obtained from a man at least 80 years old with active or convalescent COVID-19.

The V gene is TRBV7-2, the J gene TRBJ1-5; D is undetermined. CDR3 length equals 14 residues. CDR1 and CDR2 (germline): SGHTA, FQGNSA. Trimming left V 1 base short and J 5 bases short, with 9 bases between. As DNA, the CDR3 is TGTGCCAGCAGCTTAGAGACATATGATCAGCCCCAGCATTTT. Its protein product is CASSLETYDQPQHF. Variable domain in full (rest from reference TRBV7-2 and TRBJ1-5): GAGVSQSPSNKVTEKGKDVELRCDPISGHTALYWYRQSLGQGLEFLIYFQGNSAPDKSGLPSDRFSAERTGGSVSTLTIQRTQQEDSAVYLCASSLETYDQPQHFGDGTRLSIL.

By proportion, this clone is medium-sized. V is TRBV12-3 or TRBV12-4 and J is TRBJ2-7; a weak D match, TRBD1 (5 bases). The V end lost 4 bases, the J end lost 2 bases, and 9 bases lay between the germline ends. The CDR3 is 13 residues long. CDR3 bases: TGTGCCAGCAGTTGGGGCAACACCTACGAGCAGTACTTC. Its protein is CASSWGNTYEQYF.

V and J are TRBV27 and TRBJ1-1; possibly TRBD1 for D (5 bases). The CDR3 is 15 residues long. V lost 5 bases to trimming and J lost 0 bases, with 13 bases between them. Germline CDR1 is MNHEY and CDR2 is SMNVEV (reference sequence). The CDR3 is CASSPRGLMNTEAFF. CDR3 in DNA: TGTGCCAGCAGTCCGCGGGGACTCATGAACACTGAAGCTTTCTTT.

The chain couples TRBV5-5 to TRBJ1-5; TRBD1 aligns across 7 bases. With V trimmed by 3 bases and J by 4 bases, 4 bases remained unmatched. CDR3 size: 14 residues. Germline CDR1 is SGHKS and CDR2 is YYEKEE (reference sequence). CDR3 sequence (DNA): TGTGCCAGCAGCTCGGACAGGCGGAATCAGCCCCAGCATTTT. It codes for CASSSDRRNQPQHF.

This clone is a singleton in its sample. This chain links TRBV4-1 with TRBJ2-7; D is possibly TRBD1 (6 bases). The V gene lost 0 bases and the J gene lost 2 bases, with 20 bases spanning the gap. There are 18 residues in the CDR3. CDR1 is MGHRA and CDR2 is YSYEKL in the germline V gene. CDR3: CASSQDSPTGANTYEQYF. The CDR3 DNA reads TGCGCCAGCAGCCAAGATTCCCCGACAGGTGCAAACACCTACGAGCAGTACTTC.

This clone was found once. This rearrangement joins TRBV9 to TRBJ1-2, with TRBD1 identical over 7 bases. The CDR3 has 15 residues. V dropped 0 bases and J dropped 3; count of bases not matched to a gene: 5. The V gene's germline CDR1 is SGDLS and CDR2 YYNGEE. The CDR3 loop reads CASSVDPGQHYGYTF. The CDR3 nucleotides read TGTGCCAGCAGCGTAGATCCGGGACAGCACTATGGCTACACCTTC. The complete variable domain, with remaining parts taken from reference TRBV9 and TRBJ1-2, reads DSGVTQTPKHLITATGQRVTLRCSPRSGDLSVYWYQQSLDQGLQFLIQYYNGEERAKGNILERFSAQQFPDLHSELNLSSLELGDSALYFCASSVDPGQHYGYTFGSGTRLTVV.

This clone was found once. This chain connects TRBV25-1 to TRBJ2-5, with D hard to call. From germline, CDR1 is MGHDK and CDR2 SYGVNS. Deletions cut 7 bases from V and 4 bases from J, with 13 bases between. This CDR3 has 13 amino acids. CDR3 nucleotides: TGTGCCAGCACCCCGTCAGTCCCAGAGACCCAGTACTTC. Amino acids: CASTPSVPETQYF.

The chain joins TRBV18 to TRBJ2-1; possibly TRBD2 for D (5 bases). The CDR3 loop spans 15 amino acids. Trimming removed 0 bases from V and 3 bases from J, with 9 bases in between. Germline V gene data show CDR1 as KGHSH and CDR2 as LQKENI. The CDR3 is CASSPPTGIYNEQFF. CDR3 DNA: TGTGCCAGCTCACCACCCACGGGAATCTACAATGAGCAGTTCTTC.

The chain couples TRBV6-5 to TRBJ1-2; D is undetermined. This CDR3 has 14 amino acids. CDR1 is MNHEY, CDR2 SVGAGI, per germline. The V and J ends lost 0 bases and 7 bases respectively, with 12 bases between them. The CDR3 bases are TGTGCCAGCAGTTACTCTATACGGGAGGCTGGCTACACCTTC. It translates to CASSYSIREAGYTF.

V gene TRBV30 combines with J gene TRBJ1-6, with a possible D match to TRBD1 (5 bases). This CDR3 region has 14 residues. Trimming took 7 bases from V and 5 from J, leaving 15 bases between them. Looked up from germline, CDR1 is GTSNPN and CDR2 is SVGIG (reference sequence). The CDR3 region is CAFSAGRDNSPLHF. In DNA form, the CDR3 reads TGTGCCTTCTCCGCCGGCAGGGATAATTCACCCCTCCACTTT.

The chain's CDR3 is CASSPFGASTDTQYF. DNA of the CDR3: TGTGCCAGCAGCCCCTTTGGGGCTAGCACAGATACGCAGTATTTT. The rearrangement joins TRBV6-2 or TRBV6-3 to TRBJ2-3; perhaps TRBD1 as D (5 bases). The CDR3 is made up of 15 amino acids. CDR1 is MNHEY, CDR2 SVGEGT, per germline. Trimming shortened V by 6 bases and J by 0 bases, and 13 bases separated the two germline ends.

This chain joins TRBV7-2 and TRBJ1-6, with 7 nucleotides matching TRBD1. This CDR3 has 17 amino acids. The junction had 8 bases not matched to a gene; V was cut back by 4 bases and J by 2 bases. Germline CDR1 SGHTA, CDR2 FQGNSA. As DNA, the CDR3 is TGTGCCAGCAGCTCGAGGACAGGAGCTCCCTATAATTCACCCCTCCACTTT. Translation: CASSSRTGAPYNSPLHF.

V and J are TRBV29-1 and TRBJ2-1; D perhaps matches TRBD2 (6 bases). This CDR3 has 13 amino acids. V was cut by 4 bases and J by 4 bases, with 11 bases left in between. Per germline, CDR1 SQVTM and CDR2 ANQGSEA. The CDR3 reads CSVGGGTYNEQFF. The CDR3 DNA sequence: TGCAGCGTTGGTGGGGGGACTTACAATGAGCAGTTCTTC.

The chain carries TRBV9 and TRBJ1-5; D ambiguous. This CDR3 spans 13 amino acids. From germline, CDR1 is SGDLS and CDR2 YYNGEE. V lost 3 bases and J lost 9, with 13 bases in between. This CDR3 is CASSAITRGPQHF. CDR3 sequence (DNA): TGTGCCAGCAGCGCCATCACTCGGGGGCCCCAGCATTTT.

This sequence joins TRBV3-1 (or the pseudogene TRBV3-2) and TRBJ2-2; TRBD1 aligns across 7 bases. J was trimmed by 4 bases and V by 0 bases; bases with no gene match: 11. CDR1 and CDR2 (germline): LGHDT, YNNKEL (reference sequence). CDR3 length equals 18 residues. The CDR3 sequence: CASSQDVAGGIGTGELFF. CDR3 nucleotides: TGTGCCAGCAGCCAAGACGTTGCAGGGGGAATCGGCACCGGGGAGCTGTTTTTT.

The rearrangement joins TRBV7-9 to TRBJ2-7; 10 nucleotides align to TRBD1. CDR1 and CDR2 from the germline V gene are SEHNR and FQNEAQ (reference sequence). CDR3 size: 15 residues. Germline trimming cut 1 base from V and 5 bases from J; bases unmatched to any gene: 5. The CDR3 sequence: CASSLEGTGDNEQYF. The CDR3 DNA reads as TGTGCCAGCAGCTTAGAAGGGACAGGGGACAACGAGCAGTACTTC. The full variable domain, in which reference TRBV7-9 and TRBJ2-7 provide the parts outside the CDR3, is DTGVSQNPRHKITKRGQNVTFRCDPISEHNRLYWYRQTLGQGPEFLTYFQNEAQLEKSRLLSDRFSAERPKGSFSTLEIQRTEQGDSAMYLCASSLEGTGDNEQYFGPGTRLTVT.

This clone was counted once. This chain uses TRBV6-1 with TRBJ1-4; no definite D call. In germline, CDR1 is MNHNS, CDR2 SASEGT. The CDR3 is made up of 15 amino acids. The V and J ends lost 3 bases and 5 bases respectively, with 13 bases between them. Here the CDR3 DNA reads TGTGCCAGCAGTGAGTTACGGGGAAGGAATGAAAAACTGTTTTTT. Translating it yields CASSELRGRNEKLFF.

V usage is TRBV4-3 and J usage is TRBJ1-1; no reliable D call. CDR1 is LGHNA and CDR2 is YSLEER in the germline V gene. V was pared by 3 bases and J by 0 bases, with 11 bases between. The CDR3 is made up of 15 amino acids. The CDR3 DNA reads TGCGCCAGCAGCCAGGGCGCCATTATGAACACTGAAGCTTTCTTT. Its protein product is CASSQGAIMNTEAFF.

V usage is TRBV25-1 and J usage is TRBJ2-3, with a tentative D call TRBD1 (6 bases). Deletions cut 8 bases from V and 1 base from J, with 10 bases between. There are 13 residues in the CDR3. Germline-derived CDR1 and CDR2 are MGHDK and SYGVNS. CDR3 residues: CASEPGGTDTQYF. The CDR3, as DNA: TGTGCCAGCGAACCAGGGGGCACAGATACGCAGTATTTT.

The genes are TRBV18 and TRBJ2-5, with TRBD1 matching over 7 bases. This CDR3 is built from 15 residues. The V gene's germline CDR1 is KGHSH and CDR2 LQKENI. Losses at the gene ends were 0 bases for V and 5 bases for J; bases not matched to a gene: 6. The CDR3 protein is CASSPPGQLMETQYF. DNA of the CDR3: TGTGCCAGCTCACCACCGGGACAGCTAATGGAGACCCAGTACTTC.

This clone was recorded a few times. The gene calls are TRBV7-2 and TRBJ2-7; the match to TRBD1 covers 7 bases. CDR1 is SGHTA, CDR2 FQGNSA, per germline. The CDR3 extends over 15 amino acids. V lost 5 bases and J lost 0; bases outside the gene matches: 7. Here the CDR3 DNA reads TGTGCCAGCAGCGTCCCGGGACAGACCTCCTACGAGCAGTACTTC. Its protein product is CASSVPGQTSYEQYF.

The CDR3 region has the DNA TGCAGCGTTGGGGGGGACAATGAGCAGTTCTTC. Encoded protein: CSVGGDNEQFF. This chain links TRBV29-1 with TRBJ2-1; possible D gene TRBD2, 6 bases. CDR1 is SQVTM, CDR2 ANQGSEA, per germline. With 4 bases removed from V and 5 bases from J, the gap between germline ends came to 6 bases. The CDR3 contains 11 residues.

This clone has ten or more counts. J is TRBJ2-7 and V is TRBV10-2, with TRBD2 identical over 8 bases. Losses at the gene ends were 6 bases for V and 2 bases for J; bases not matched to a gene: 6. This CDR3 has 14 residues. Germline CDR1 WSHSY, CDR2 SAAADI. Here the CDR3 reads CASRSGGPAYEQYF. The CDR3 DNA follows: TGCGCCAGCAGATCGGGGGGGCCAGCCTACGAGCAGTACTTC.

The chain couples TRBV7-2 to TRBJ2-1, with 8 nucleotides matching TRBD2. The CDR3 has 15 residues. The ends lost 1 base at V and 2 bases at J; junction bases unmatched: 1. Germline CDR1 reads SGHTA; CDR2 reads FQGNSA. CDR3 region: CASSLEAGAYNEQFF. In DNA form, the CDR3 reads TGTGCCAGCAGCTTAGAAGCGGGGGCCTACAATGAGCAGTTCTTC.

This chain connects TRBV13 to TRBJ2-1; 8 nucleotides align to TRBD2. The CDR3 has 17 amino acids. Trimming at V came to 11 bases and at J to 8 bases, leaving 23 bases not matched to a gene. Germline V gives CDR1 PRHDT, CDR2 FYEKMQ (reference sequence). The CDR3 loop is CARWARGGGPAVDEQFF. DNA of the CDR3: TGTGCCCGCTGGGCCCGGGGCGGGGGGCCGGCAGTCGATGAGCAGTTCTTC.

This clone was observed a handful of times. The chain carries TRBV12-3 or TRBV12-4 and TRBJ1-5; D not resolved. The ends were cut back, 2 bases at V and 4 bases at J, with 6 bases in the middle. The CDR3 is 13 residues long. The CDR3 region is CASSLIANQPQHF. The CDR3 DNA sequence: TGTGCCAGCAGTTTAATAGCTAATCAGCCCCAGCATTTT.

The chain joins TRBV4-3 to TRBJ2-1; TRBD2 matches at 9 bases. After removal of 0 bases from V and 4 bases from J, the junction contained 7 bases not matched to a gene. Germline-derived CDR1 and CDR2 are LGHNA and YSLEER. This CDR3 region has 17 residues. CDR3 protein: CASSQDEGLAGYNEQFF. The CDR3 nucleotides read TGCGCCAGCAGCCAAGATGAGGGGCTAGCGGGGTACAATGAGCAGTTCTTC.

The V gene is TRBV15, the J gene TRBJ1-1; no clear D. CDR3 length: 16 residues. CDR1 and CDR2 (germline): LNHNV, YYDKDF (reference sequence). Trimming left V 0 bases short and J 4 bases short, with 15 bases between. Here the CDR3 DNA reads TGTGCCACCAGCAGAGATTCGGCCGGCCCGGGCACTGAAGCTTTCTTT. Its protein product is CATSRDSAGPGTEAFF.

This chain connects TRBV9 to TRBJ1-3; D call uncertain. Germline V gene sequence: CDR1 SGDLS, CDR2 YYNGEE. V lost 7 bases to trimming and J lost 2 bases, with 7 bases between them. CDR3 length equals 12 residues. In nucleotides, the CDR3 is TGTGCCAGCTGCGGCGCTGGAAACACCATATATTTT. Its translation: CASCGAGNTIYF.

This clone has just one count. The chain joins TRBV6-4 to TRBJ2-3; TRBD2 agrees at 9 bases. This CDR3 has 15 residues. Trimming cost V 0 bases and J 4 bases; bases outside gene matches: 2. Germline V gene sequence: CDR1 MRHNA, CDR2 SNTAGT. CDR3 sequence reads: CASSDSAGGPDTQYF. CDR3 DNA sequence: TGTGCCAGCAGTGACTCGGCGGGGGGGCCAGATACGCAGTATTTT.

The chain links TRBV30 to TRBJ1-4, with 10 bases matching TRBD1. J gave up 6 bases and V 3 bases, and 4 bases lay outside the gene matches. Per the germline V gene, CDR1 is GTSNPN and CDR2 is SVGIG (reference sequence). This CDR3 region has 14 residues. The CDR3 DNA is TGTGCCTGGAGGGCCGGGACAGGGGATGAAAAACTGTTTTTT. Its translation is CAWRAGTGDEKLFF.